One sample yielded the 14 T cell receptor beta chains listed below, sequenced in a study of cytomegalovirus exposure and HLA in healthy donors. Amplification used 60 Vbeta primers and 13 Jbeta primers. TCRdb's copy holds only in-frame clones and misses some; the assay was immunoSEQ multiplex PCR. The sample lists some 190,000 clones, around 84% occurring once. The material sequenced was PBMCs. These receptor sequences come from a woman aged 18-29 years in good health and CMV-seronegative.

This clone was recorded a few times. The V and J genes are TRBV5-1 and TRBJ1-1, with 8 bases that match TRBD1. CDR1 and CDR2 (germline): SGHRS, YFSETQ. Unmatched junction bases numbered 1, after V lost 0 bases and J lost 3 bases. The CDR3 loop spans 14 amino acids. The CDR3 DNA reads TGCGCCAGCAGCTTGGACAGGGGGGACACTGAAGCTTTCTTT. Amino acids: CASSLDRGDTEAFF.

The V gene is TRBV12-5, the J gene TRBJ1-2, with D perhaps TRBD1 (6 bases). This CDR3 spans 14 amino acids. Trimming pared 1 base from V and 4 bases from J, leaving 10 bases between. Germline CDR1 and CDR2: LGHNT and FRNRAP. CDR3 nucleotides: TGTGCTAGTGGTTTGGGCCAAGGGGGCTATGGCTACACCTTC. This sequence encodes CASGLGQGGYGYTF. Combining the CDR3 with reference TRBV12-5 and TRBJ1-2 gives the whole variable domain DARVTQTPRHKVTEMGQEVTMRCQPILGHNTVFWYRQTMMQGLELLAYFRNRAPLDDSGMPKDRFSAEMPDATLATLKIQPSEPRDSAVYFCASGLGQGGYGYTFGSGTRLTVV.

The chain uses TRBV30 and TRBJ2-7; the match to TRBD2 covers 7 bases. From germline, CDR1 is GTSNPN and CDR2 SVGIG (reference sequence). J was trimmed by 0 bases and V by 2 bases; bases with no gene match: 1. There are 13 residues in the CDR3. The CDR3 DNA reads TGTGCCTGGAGTCGGGGGGTCTCCTACGAGCAGTACTTC. It translates to CAWSRGVSYEQYF.

CDR3 nucleotide sequence: TGTGCCAGCGGGGCCAACACCGGGGAGCTGTTTTTT. Protein sequence: CASGANTGELFF. The V and J genes are TRBV18 and TRBJ2-2, with D possibly TRBD1 on 5 matching bases. V was shortened by 8 bases and J by 2 bases, with 6 bases between the two germline ends. This CDR3 has 12 amino acids. Germline CDR1 and CDR2: KGHSH and LQKENI.

This chain links TRBV10-3 with TRBJ1-1, with D maybe TRBD1 (5 bases). V lost 3 bases, J lost 0 bases, and 5 bases lay in between. Germline lookup yields CDR1 ENHRY and CDR2 SYGVKD. This CDR3 has 13 residues. The DNA for the CDR3 is TGTGCCATCAGTGACAGGGTGAACACTGAAGCTTTCTTT. It codes for CAISDRVNTEAFF.

This rearrangement joins TRBV5-1 to TRBJ2-5; the match to TRBD1 covers 8 bases. The germline gives CDR1 SGHRS, CDR2 YFSETQ. CDR3 length: 13 residues. After removal of 3 bases from V and 4 bases from J, the junction contained 2 bases not matched to a gene. CDR3 DNA: TGCGCCAGCAGCTCCGACAGGGGAGAGACCCAGTACTTC. It codes for CASSSDRGETQYF.

The chain uses TRBV7-6 and TRBJ2-5; D might be TRBD1 (6 bases). Germline values: CDR1 SGHVS, CDR2 FNYEAQ. Trimming cost V 1 base and J 5 bases, with 17 bases left between them. The CDR3 extends over 16 amino acids. The CDR3, as DNA: TGTGCCAGCAGCTTAGAAGGGGGAGTTTATTTGGAGACCCAGTACTTC. Its protein product is CASSLEGGVYLETQYF.

This rearrangement joins TRBV4-1 to TRBJ2-2; TRBD2 is a possible D gene (5 bases). Germline assignment: CDR1 MGHRA and CDR2 YSYEKL. The CDR3 runs 17 residues. Trimming took off 4 bases at V and 4 bases at J, with 19 bases between the two ends. The CDR3 here is CASSPEEGAGSTGELFF. Written as DNA, the CDR3 is TGCGCCAGCAGCCCTGAGGAAGGAGCTGGGAGCACCGGGGAGCTGTTTTTT.

The V call is TRBV27, the J call TRBJ2-7, with 7 bases that match TRBD1. This CDR3 comprises 15 residues. Losses at the gene ends were 4 bases for V and 1 base for J; bases not matched to a gene: 7. Germline CDR1 reads MNHEY; CDR2 reads SMNVEV (reference sequence). The CDR3 sequence is CASSSRIRGSYEQYF. As DNA, the CDR3 is TGTGCCAGCAGTTCCAGAATCAGGGGGTCCTACGAGCAGTACTTC.

V usage is TRBV19 and J usage is TRBJ2-7; D might be TRBD1 (5 bases). Germline V gene sequence: CDR1 LNHDA, CDR2 SQIVND (reference sequence). V gave up 1 base and J gave up 2 bases, with 9 bases separating them. The CDR3 extends over 14 amino acids. Written as DNA, the CDR3 is TGTGCCAGTAGTATAGGGGCAGGGCCCTACGAGCAGTACTTC. Its translation is CASSIGAGPYEQYF. The full variable domain, completed using reference TRBV19 and TRBJ2-7, is DGGITQSPKYLFRKEGQNVTLSCEQNLNHDAMYWYRQDPGQGLRLIYYSQIVNDFQKGDIAEGYSVSREKKESFPLTVTSAQKNPTAFYLCASSIGAGPYEQYFGPGTRLTVT.

The chain links TRBV7-2 to TRBJ2-7, with D perhaps matching TRBD2 (7 bases). This CDR3 has 16 amino acids. Trimming cost V 1 base and J 4 bases, with 17 bases left between them. Germline lookup yields CDR1 SGHTA and CDR2 FQGNSA. In nucleotides, the CDR3 is TGTGCCAGCAGCTTAGGGGGGGCCAGCGGGAAATACGAGCAGTACTTC. Protein sequence: CASSLGGASGKYEQYF.

The chain joins TRBV7-9 to TRBJ1-2; 7 nucleotides agree with TRBD1. The CDR3 runs 16 residues. Unmatched junction bases numbered 10, after V lost 4 bases and J lost 2 bases. From germline, CDR1 is SEHNR and CDR2 FQNEAQ (reference sequence). CDR3 nucleotide sequence: TGTGCCAGCAGCTCGGAAAGGGGGCCCCGCAACTATGGCTACACCTTC. Its protein product is CASSSERGPRNYGYTF.

The chain combines TRBV5-1 with TRBJ2-7; D is undetermined. The CDR3 contains 16 residues. V shed 0 bases and J shed 0 bases, with 13 bases lying between them. The germline gives CDR1 SGHRS, CDR2 YFSETQ. CDR3 sequence: CASSLEFNRYSYEQYF. In DNA, the CDR3 is TGCGCCAGCAGCTTGGAATTCAACAGATACTCCTACGAGCAGTACTTC.

Written as DNA, the CDR3 is TGTGCCAGCTCACCCCGGGGGGCCTATTCTGGGGCCAACGTCCTGACTTTC. Encoded protein: CASSPRGAYSGANVLTF. The V and J genes are TRBV18 and TRBJ2-6; possibly TRBD2 for D (7 bases). Per the germline V gene, CDR1 is KGHSH and CDR2 is LQKENI. The germline V and J ends were trimmed by 3 bases and 1 base, with 13 bases remaining between them. This CDR3 is built from 17 residues.